These 30 T cell receptor beta chains originate from one sample sequenced in a study of T-cell memory formation after mild COVID-19. TCRdb itself ran the 5' RACE reads through MiXCR, one entry per CDR3 protein. Among approximately 300,000 distinct CDR3 sequences listed, 15% were seen once. Sequencing was carried out using PBMCs or a T cell subset sorted from them (not recorded which). The receptors shown here come from a man younger than 30 who had mild COVID-19 (a few samples of this study predate the infection). Cell type and time point are not known.

This clonotype was detected once. The rearrangement uses TRBV15 and TRBJ1-2, with 9 bases lining up with TRBD1. The CDR3 length is 13 residues. Germline V gene data show CDR1 as LNHNV and CDR2 as YYDKDF (reference sequence). V was clipped by 8 bases and J by 8 bases; unmatched bases: 9. DNA for the CDR3: TGTGCCACCCGTTCCGGGACAGGGCCCGGCTACACCTTC. Amino acids: CATRSGTGPGYTF.

The V call is TRBV4-1, the J call TRBJ1-5; a possible D gene is TRBD1 (6 bases). The CDR3 is 21 residues long. V was pared by 2 bases and J by 5 bases, with 31 bases between. CDR1 and CDR2 from the germline V gene are MGHRA and YSYEKL. The CDR3 nucleotides are TGCGCCAGCAGCCAAATCAGCTTGTGGAACAGGGATAAGTGGAAGGATCAGCCCCAGCATTTT. Its protein product is CASSQISLWNRDKWKDQPQHF.

This rearrangement joins TRBV28 to TRBJ2-3; 7 bases map to TRBD2. V lost 3 bases to trimming and J lost 0 bases; unmatched junction nucleotides: 3. CDR1 and CDR2 (germline): MDHEN, SYDVKM. The CDR3 length is 15 residues. The DNA for the CDR3 is TGTGCCAGCAGTTTGGCGGGGGTGAGCACAGATACGCAGTATTTT. Translating gives CASSLAGVSTDTQYF.

This clonotype was detected a few times. The J gene is TRBJ2-1, the V gene TRBV4-3; D perhaps matches TRBD2 (6 bases). V was cut by 4 bases and J by 4 bases, with 8 bases left in between. The CDR3 is made up of 13 amino acids. Germline V lookup: CDR1 LGHNA, CDR2 YSLEER. CDR3 DNA: TGCGCCAGCAGCCGGGACTTGTACAATGAGCAGTTCTTC. Translation gives CASSRDLYNEQFF.

This clonotype was recorded many times. V gene TRBV7-2 combines with J gene TRBJ1-1, with 7 bases identical to TRBD1. CDR3 length: 14 amino acids. CDR1 is SGHTA, CDR2 FQGNSA, per germline. V lost 5 bases to trimming and J lost 4 bases; unmatched junction nucleotides: 7. DNA for the CDR3: TGTGCCAGCAGCCGGGACAGATTTTTCACTGAAGCTTTCTTT. This sequence encodes CASSRDRFFTEAFF.

This chain connects TRBV28 to TRBJ1-1; the D is unclear. V was shortened by 7 bases and J by 4 bases, with 10 bases between the two germline ends. CDR3 size: 12 residues. Germline CDR1 and CDR2: MDHEN and SYDVKM. The CDR3 spells CASTHQSTEAFF. Here the CDR3 DNA reads TGTGCCAGCACCCACCAAAGCACTGAAGCTTTCTTT. Full variable domain (remainder filled in from reference TRBV28 and TRBJ1-1): DVKVTQSSRYLVKRTGEKVFLECVQDMDHENMFWYRQDPGLGLRLIYFSYDVKMKEKGDIPEGYSVSREKKERFSLILESASTNQTSMYLCASTHQSTEAFFGQGTRLTVV.

This rearrangement joins TRBV3-1 to TRBJ2-5; either TRBD1 or TRBD2 may fit D (5 bases each). Germline values: CDR1 LGHDT, CDR2 YNNKEL (reference sequence). The V end was cut by 3 bases, the J end by 5 bases, with 16 bases between. This CDR3 has 15 residues. This chain's CDR3 is CASSHPHGAWETQYF. The CDR3 bases are TGTGCCAGCAGCCATCCTCACGGGGCATGGGAGACCCAGTACTTC.

The chain has TRBV11-2 and TRBJ2-1; a possible D gene is TRBD2 (6 bases). The germline CDR1 and CDR2 sequences are SGHAT and FQNNGV. Trimming cost V 4 bases and J 1 base, with 11 bases left between them. The CDR3 has 15 residues. The CDR3 spells CASSSGDSSYNEQFF. CDR3 bases: TGTGCCAGCAGCTCGGGGGACTCTTCCTACAATGAGCAGTTCTTC.

The CDR3 protein is CASSQDRASGGATDTQYF. The CDR3 DNA follows: TGCGCCAGCAGCCAAGATCGGGCTAGCGGGGGGGCTACAGATACGCAGTATTTT. The rearrangement uses TRBV4-1 and TRBJ2-3; 12 nucleotides line up with TRBD2. V gave up 0 bases and J gave up 3 bases; unmatched junction bases: 7. The CDR3 is made up of 18 amino acids. The germline CDR1 and CDR2 sequences are MGHRA and YSYEKL.

The V gene is TRBV20-1, the J gene TRBJ2-2; no reliable D call. There are 13 residues in the CDR3. Trimming shortened V by 6 bases and J by 2 bases, and 10 bases separated the two germline ends. Germline lookup yields CDR1 DFQATT and CDR2 SNEGSKA (reference sequence). CDR3 sequence: CSALVPNTGELFF. The CDR3 nucleotides read TGCAGTGCCCTAGTTCCTAACACCGGGGAGCTGTTTTTT.

The chain joins TRBV5-1 to TRBJ1-6; D not resolved. Trimming left V 2 bases short and J 6 bases short, with 9 bases between. In germline, CDR1 is SGHRS, CDR2 YFSETQ. This CDR3 is 14 amino acids long. CDR3 region: CASSFGQINSPLHF. The CDR3 DNA follows: TGCGCCAGCAGCTTTGGCCAGATTAATTCACCCCTCCACTTT.

This clonotype was found a few times. The CDR3, as DNA: TGCGCCAGCAGCTTGATCGAACAGGGAGGGTTGAGTAATTCACCCCTCCACTTT. This translates into CASSLIEQGGLSNSPLHF. The rearrangement joins TRBV5-1 to TRBJ1-6; D possibly corresponds to TRBD1 (6 bases). Germline values: CDR1 SGHRS, CDR2 YFSETQ. V was shortened by 1 base and J by 6 bases, with 20 bases between the two germline ends. The CDR3 runs 18 residues.

V usage is TRBV11-1 and J usage is TRBJ2-7; D is ambiguous. The CDR3 extends over 13 amino acids. V lost 2 bases and J lost 3, with 8 bases in between. CDR1 and CDR2 (germline): SGHAT, FQDESV (reference sequence). The CDR3 here is CASSLNQNYEQYV. The CDR3 DNA is TGTGCCAGCAGCTTAAATCAAAACTACGAGCAGTACGTC.

The chain joins TRBV20-1 to TRBJ1-5, with 7 bases lining up with TRBD1. Germline trimming cut 6 bases from V and 5 bases from J; bases unmatched to any gene: 7. The CDR3 consists of 13 residues. The V gene's germline CDR1 is DFQATT and CDR2 SNEGSKA (reference sequence). CDR3 sequence reads: CSALAGQDQPQHF. The CDR3 region has the DNA TGCAGTGCGTTAGCAGGACAGGATCAGCCCCAGCATTTT.

The rearrangement uses TRBV7-2 and TRBJ1-1, with D possibly being TRBD1 (5 bases). The CDR3 loop spans 14 amino acids. Germline CDR1 and CDR2: SGHTA and FQGNSA. The germline V and J ends were trimmed by 1 base and 4 bases, with 10 bases remaining between them. The CDR3 loop reads CASSLVRGTTEAFF. In DNA, the CDR3 is TGTGCCAGCAGCTTAGTTCGGGGGACCACTGAAGCTTTCTTT.

The CDR3 region is CASSLMDGSYEQYF. The CDR3 DNA reads TGTGCCAGCAGCTTAATGGACGGCTCCTACGAGCAGTACTTC. This chain joins TRBV7-9 and TRBJ2-7; D not resolved. The ends were cut back, 2 bases at V and 0 bases at J, with 8 bases in the middle. From germline, CDR1 is SEHNR and CDR2 FQNEAQ (reference sequence). The CDR3 length is 14 residues. The full variable domain, rest sourced from reference TRBV7-9 and TRBJ2-7, is DTGVSQNPRHKITKRGQNVTFRCDPISEHNRLYWYRQTLGQGPEFLTYFQNEAQLEKSRLLSDRFSAERPKGSFSTLEIQRTEQGDSAMYLCASSLMDGSYEQYFGPGTRLTVT.

The chain recombines TRBV25-1 with TRBJ1-2; no firm D call. Germline V gene lookup returns CDR1 MGHDK and CDR2 SYGVNS. V gave up 2 bases and J gave up 3 bases, with 7 bases separating them. The CDR3 has 13 amino acids. CDR3 sequence (DNA): TGTGCCAGCAGTGAAGGGAACTACTATGGCTACACCTTC. This sequence encodes CASSEGNYYGYTF.

This clonotype came up a few times. J is TRBJ1-5 and V is TRBV20-1; no clear D gene. The CDR3 length is 19 residues. Trimming shortened V by 1 base and J by 3 bases, and 25 bases separated the two germline ends. The germline V gene encodes CDR1 DFQATT and CDR2 SNEGSKA (reference sequence). The CDR3 DNA reads TGCAGTGCTAGAGCCCCCGGGTTTGAAGGGTGGGATCCCAATCAGCCCCAGCATTTT. It yields the protein CSARAPGFEGWDPNQPQHF.

The rearrangement uses TRBV6-5 and TRBJ1-4; D not certain. Germline-derived CDR1 and CDR2 are MNHEY and SVGAGI. The CDR3 is made up of 14 amino acids. Trimming removed 0 bases at V and 6 bases at J, with 8 bases between. CDR3 amino acids: CASSYSLSYEKLFF. As DNA, the CDR3 is TGTGCCAGCAGTTACTCTCTGAGCTATGAAAAACTGTTTTTT.

V and J are TRBV7-2 and TRBJ1-1; D is possibly TRBD1 (6 bases). The CDR3 contains 14 residues. Germline V lookup: CDR1 SGHTA, CDR2 FQGNSA. Trimming pared 5 bases from V and 10 bases from J, leaving 20 bases between. The CDR3 here is CASSPSGGAIAAFF. In nucleotides, the CDR3 is TGTGCCAGCAGCCCCTCGGGGGGCGCGATAGCAGCTTTCTTT. Full variable domain (remainder filled in from reference TRBV7-2 and TRBJ1-1): GAGVSQSPSNKVTEKGKDVELRCDPISGHTALYWYRQSLGQGLEFLIYFQGNSAPDKSGLPSDRFSAERTGGSVSTLTIQRTQQEDSAVYLCASSPSGGAIAAFFGQGTRLTVV.

This clonotype was counted only a few times. The chain links TRBV20-1 to TRBJ1-2, with 11 bases that match TRBD1. With 3 bases clipped from V and 5 bases from J, the junction kept 11 bases outside the gene matches. The CDR3 has 16 amino acids. The germline gives CDR1 DFQATT, CDR2 SNEGSKA (reference sequence). For the CDR3, the DNA is TGCAGTGCTAGTGACCCCCTGGGACAGGGGGATTATGGCTACACCTTC. Translation: CSASDPLGQGDYGYTF.

This clonotype was picked up many times. This chain joins TRBV20-1 and TRBJ2-3; 8 bases agree with TRBD2. The CDR3 contains 17 residues. Per the germline V gene, CDR1 is DFQATT and CDR2 is SNEGSKA (reference sequence). Trimming cost V 5 bases and J 2 bases; bases outside gene matches: 15. The CDR3 nucleotides are TGCAGTGCTCCGAGCTTGGGGGAGCGGGGGACCACAGATACGCAGTATTTT. Translation: CSAPSLGERGTTDTQYF.

The genes are TRBV12-3 or TRBV12-4 and TRBJ1-2; the match to TRBD1 covers 7 bases. V dropped 3 bases and J dropped 5; count of bases not matched to a gene: 15. This CDR3 is built from 17 residues. The CDR3: CASSFSTGNSNGYGYTF. CDR3 nucleotide sequence: TGTGCCAGCAGTTTCTCGACAGGGAACAGTAATGGGTATGGCTACACCTTC.

The table lists this clonotype with a few counts. The chain has TRBV5-6 and TRBJ2-3; D not resolved. The germline V gene has CDR1 SGHDT and CDR2 YYEEEE. The CDR3 totals 13 residues. Trimming shortened V by 0 bases and J by 4 bases, and 6 bases separated the two germline ends. CDR3 sequence reads: CASSLAGPDTQYF. DNA of the CDR3: TGTGCCAGCAGCTTGGCTGGCCCAGATACGCAGTATTTT.

This chain connects TRBV2 to TRBJ1-5; D remains unclear. In germline, CDR1 is SNHLY, CDR2 FYNNEI. Trimming cost V 6 bases and J 5 bases, with 17 bases left between them. The CDR3 totals 15 residues. The CDR3 coding sequence is TGTGCCAGCAGCCCCATCCGCGCGGGCGATCAGCCCCAGCATTTT. Encoded protein: CASSPIRAGDQPQHF.

The J gene is TRBJ2-5, the V gene TRBV29-1; D gene unclear. The germline V gene has CDR1 SQVTM and CDR2 ANQGSEA. V was clipped by 8 bases and J by 9 bases, with 16 bases between them. The CDR3 spans 11 residues. The CDR3 DNA reads as TGCAGCACTCGGTACTTACTGGCCCAGTACTTC. This encodes CSTRYLLAQYF.

There are a few counts of this clonotype. The CDR3 sequence: CASSPRTGPGGYTF. The CDR3 nucleotides read TGTGCCAGCAGTCCGAGGACAGGCCCGGGGGGCTACACCTTC. This chain joins TRBV6-5 and TRBJ1-2, with TRBD1 identical over 7 bases. The V gene's germline CDR1 is MNHEY and CDR2 SVGAGI. The CDR3 sequence is 14 residues long. Trimming cost V 5 bases and J 8 bases; bases outside gene matches: 11.

The V call is TRBV4-1, the J call TRBJ1-1, with D possibly being TRBD1 (5 bases). Germline CDR1 MGHRA, CDR2 YSYEKL. CDR3 length: 15 amino acids. Trimming removed 0 bases at V and 1 base at J, with 9 bases between. The CDR3 DNA reads as TGCGCCAGCAGCCAAGATCTCAGGGCGAACACTGAAGCTTTCTTT. Its translation: CASSQDLRANTEAFF.

The J gene is TRBJ2-3, the V gene TRBV4-3; maybe TRBD1 (5 bases). The CDR3 covers 16 residues. The V end lost 4 bases, the J end lost 0 bases, and 14 bases lay between the germline ends. CDR1 LGHNA and CDR2 YSLEER come from the germline V gene. The CDR3 region has the DNA TGCGCCAGCAGCCGGGGCAGTCGGCCCAGCACAGATACGCAGTATTTT. As protein: CASSRGSRPSTDTQYF.

The genes are TRBV11-2 and TRBJ2-2; D gene uncertain. The CDR3 has 14 residues. Germline V lookup: CDR1 SGHAT, CDR2 FQNNGV. Deletions cut 10 bases from V and 3 bases from J, with 15 bases between. Here the CDR3 DNA reads TGTGCCACTCGGGCGAGGACCCACACCGGGGAGCTGTTTTTT. Its protein is CATRARTHTGELFF.